The entry below gives a single TCR beta chain sequence along with its context. Its specificity is unknown. The sample is drawn from a study of CD8+ T cells in alopecia areata. Study background: Administration of oral tofacitinib to treated patients was at 5 to 10 mg twice daily. General study results and limits: TCRs were shared less clearly across patients than in mice, possibly for HLA-related reasons. Higher clonality and more expanded CD8+ clones appeared in lesional than normal scalp.

From germline, CDR1 is ENHRY and CDR2 SYGVKD. CDR3 length equals 17 residues. The germline V and J ends were trimmed by 3 bases and 1 base, with 16 bases remaining between them. Extracted from the samples, RNA was reverse transcribed into cDNA to serve as the sequencing template. The data were produced by immunoSEQ multiplex PCR, yet TCRdb's version contains in-frame clones alone and is incomplete. This sample carries roughly 250,000 clones, 67% of them seen once, and the ten largest clones take more than 0.95%. In alopecia areata patients, both lesional scalp punch biopsies and peripheral blood were collected.

V and J are TRBV10-3 and TRBJ1-5, with D maybe TRBD1 (5 bases). This receptor was identified in a human donor with alopecia areata. The specimen was CD4+ T cells sorted from blood, collected at week 0. The CDR3 bases are TGTGCCATCAGTGATTCCGGGCGTCGGGGGAGCAATCAGCCCCAGCATTTT. This translates into CAISDSGRRGSNQPQHF.